This T cell receptor beta chain appears in the sequencing data of a study of CD4 T cells in relation to SARS-CoV-2 and coronaviruses. Study outcomes and limitations: No crossreactivity against non-spike viral proteins was tested here.

CDR3 size: 14 residues. Trimming took off 6 bases at V and 3 bases at J, with 14 bases between the two ends. Germline V gene sequence: CDR1 SGHTA, CDR2 FQGTGA. CD4+ T cells from unexposed donors were obtained before the COVID-19 pandemic (2011-2018). Notes on this clone: Its antigen is undetermined.

This table comes from immunoSEQ multiplex PCR, and its TCRdb copy is limited to in-frame clones, with some not included. Among 60,000 to 65,000 clones listed, about 94% were seen once. The specimen sequenced was naive CD4+ T cells from PBMCs. Subset: naive CD4+ T cells isolated by negative enrichment. The sequence derives from a human donor in good health. The chain is built from TRBV7-3 and TRBJ1-2; D is possibly TRBD1 (5 bases). The DNA for the CDR3 is TGTGCCAGCAGGTCGGGGGGGTCGGACTATGGCTACACCTTC. This translates into CASRSGGSDYGYTF.